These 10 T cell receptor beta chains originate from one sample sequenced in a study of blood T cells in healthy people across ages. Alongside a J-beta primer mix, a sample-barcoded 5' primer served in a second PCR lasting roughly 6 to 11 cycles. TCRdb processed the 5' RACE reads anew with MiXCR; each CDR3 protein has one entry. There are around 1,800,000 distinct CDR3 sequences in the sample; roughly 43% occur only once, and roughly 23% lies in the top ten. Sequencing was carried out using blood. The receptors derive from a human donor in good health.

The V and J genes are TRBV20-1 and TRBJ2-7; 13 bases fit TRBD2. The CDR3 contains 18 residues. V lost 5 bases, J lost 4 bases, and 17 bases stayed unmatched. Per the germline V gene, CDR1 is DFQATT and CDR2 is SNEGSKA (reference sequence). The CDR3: CSAPRLPTSGGAGYEQYF. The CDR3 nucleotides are TGCAGTGCTCCCCGACTCCCCACTAGCGGGGGGGCCGGGTACGAGCAGTACTTC.

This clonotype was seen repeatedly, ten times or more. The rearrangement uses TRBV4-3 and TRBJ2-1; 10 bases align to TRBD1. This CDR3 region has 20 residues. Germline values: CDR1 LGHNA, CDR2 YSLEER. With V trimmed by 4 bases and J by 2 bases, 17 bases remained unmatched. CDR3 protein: CASSLTWGDRGHGTYNEQFF. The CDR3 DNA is TGCGCCAGCAGCCTCACCTGGGGGGACAGGGGCCATGGGACCTACAATGAGCAGTTCTTC.

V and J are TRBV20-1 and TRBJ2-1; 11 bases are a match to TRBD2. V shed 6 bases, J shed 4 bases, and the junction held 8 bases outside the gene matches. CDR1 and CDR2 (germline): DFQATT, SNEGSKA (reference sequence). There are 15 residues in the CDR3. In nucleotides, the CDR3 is TGCAGTGCACGTCCGGGACTAGCGGTATACAATGAGCAGTTCTTC. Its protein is CSARPGLAVYNEQFF.

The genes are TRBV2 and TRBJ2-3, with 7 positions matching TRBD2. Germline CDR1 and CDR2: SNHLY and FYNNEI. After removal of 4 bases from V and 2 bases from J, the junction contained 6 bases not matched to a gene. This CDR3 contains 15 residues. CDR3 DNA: TGTGCCAGCAGTGGTTTGGGGGGGATCACAGATACGCAGTATTTT. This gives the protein CASSGLGGITDTQYF.

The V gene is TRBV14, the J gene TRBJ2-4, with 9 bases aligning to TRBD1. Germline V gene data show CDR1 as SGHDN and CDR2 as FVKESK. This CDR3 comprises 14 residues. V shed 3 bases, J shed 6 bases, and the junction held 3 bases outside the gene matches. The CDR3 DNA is TGTGCCAGCAGCCAGACGGGACAGGGAAACATTCAGTACTTC. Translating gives CASSQTGQGNIQYF.

CDR3 amino acids: CASSYRDNNYGYTF. The DNA of the CDR3 is TGTGCCAGCAGTTACCGGGACAATAACTATGGCTACACCTTC. This chain uses TRBV6-5 with TRBJ1-2; tentative D call: TRBD1 (6 bases). Trimming cost V 2 bases and J 1 base, with 8 bases left between them. Germline loops: CDR1 MNHEY, CDR2 SVGAGI. The CDR3 is 14 residues long.

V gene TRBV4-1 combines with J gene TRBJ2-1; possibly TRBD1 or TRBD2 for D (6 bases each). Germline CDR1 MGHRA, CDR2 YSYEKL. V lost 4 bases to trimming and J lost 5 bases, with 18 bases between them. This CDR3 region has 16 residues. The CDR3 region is CASSPKWGAENNEQFF. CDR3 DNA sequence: TGCGCCAGCAGCCCAAAGTGGGGGGCAGAGAACAATGAGCAGTTCTTC.

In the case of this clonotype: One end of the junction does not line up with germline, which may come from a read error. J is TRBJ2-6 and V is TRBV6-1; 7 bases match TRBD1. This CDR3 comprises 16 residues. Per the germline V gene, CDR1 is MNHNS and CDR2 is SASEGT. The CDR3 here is CASSSKGAAGANVLTF. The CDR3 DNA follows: TGTGCCAGCAGTTCAAAGGGGGCGGCTGGGGCCAATGTCCTGACTTTC.

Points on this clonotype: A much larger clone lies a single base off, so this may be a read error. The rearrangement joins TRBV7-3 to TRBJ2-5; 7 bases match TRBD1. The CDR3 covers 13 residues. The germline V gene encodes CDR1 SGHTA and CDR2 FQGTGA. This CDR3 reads CASGLYRGETQYF. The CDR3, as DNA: TGTGCCAGCGGCTTATACAGGGGAGAGACCCAGTACTTC.

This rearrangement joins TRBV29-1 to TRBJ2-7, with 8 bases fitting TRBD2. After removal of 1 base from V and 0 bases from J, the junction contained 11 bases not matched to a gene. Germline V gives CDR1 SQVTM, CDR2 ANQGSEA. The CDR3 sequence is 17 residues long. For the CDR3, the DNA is TGCAGCGTTGAAGGGGGAGGGCTAGCGGGTAGCTCCTACGAGCAGTACTTC. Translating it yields CSVEGGGLAGSSYEQYF.